This T cell receptor (beta chain) was identified in a study of T cells in women clearing cervical HPV infection. Study information: Blood came at first lesion visit for cases, post-clearance for controls.

TCR beta CDR3 amplified by multiplex PCR from roughly 1,100 ng genomic DNA. The table came from immunoSEQ multiplex PCR; TCRdb's copy has only in-frame clones and leaves some out. The sample table includes tens of thousands of clones. Whole-study results and caveats: CIN3+ cases had significantly higher TCR richness than controls; evenness did not differ.

With regard to this clone: Its antigen is undetermined. With the read ending 3 residues before the CDR3 end, the germline J gene is used to fill in that end.

Prevalent HPV16 infections were excluded; only incident single HPV16 infections included. V shed 0 bases and J shed 3 bases, with 11 bases lying between them. The germline CDR1 and CDR2 sequences are MRHNA and SNTAGT. This CDR3 is 15 amino acids long. The clonotype originates from a woman between 18 and 70 years old with a cervical HPV16 infection that either progressed to CIN3+ or cleared (not recorded which). The chain links TRBV6-4 to TRBJ1-1, with D possibly TRBD1 on 5 matching bases. The sequenced material came from blood buffy coat. Here the CDR3 reads CASSDSTGGDTEAFF. The CDR3 bases that were read are TGTGCCAGCAGTGACTCCACAGGAGGGGACACTGAA.